A single sample is the source of the 26 T cell receptor beta chains below, sequenced in a study of OX40 agonist ivuxolimab in advanced cancers. Repertoires were generated with immunoSEQ multiplex PCR, while TCRdb's copy carries only in-frame clones and drops some. The sample lists about 94,000 clones, roughly 91% occurring once. The sample here was CD4+ or CD8+ T cells sorted from blood, taken in a trial of the OX40 agonist ivuxolimab. These receptors all come from an adult with an advanced solid tumor such as melanoma, head and neck, liver or kidney cancer.

This chain links TRBV5-1 with TRBJ2-5; 8 nucleotides align to TRBD2. Germline assignment: CDR1 SGHRS and CDR2 YFSETQ. V trimming: 4 bases; J trimming: 0 bases; junction bases outside the gene matches: 8. This CDR3 spans 16 amino acids. The DNA of the CDR3 is TGCGCCAGCAGCCCGCGGGGGGACCCGGACCAAGAGACCCAGTACTTC. The encoded protein is CASSPRGDPDQETQYF.

The chain is built from TRBV2 and TRBJ1-2, with a possible D match to TRBD1 (6 bases). The CDR3 loop spans 16 amino acids. The germline CDR1 and CDR2 sequences are SNHLY and FYNNEI. The germline V and J ends were trimmed by 5 bases and 4 bases, with 20 bases remaining between them. The CDR3 loop is CASSPEGQGRVYGYTF. The DNA for the CDR3 is TGTGCCAGCAGTCCTGAGGGGCAGGGGAGAGTCTATGGCTACACCTTC.

V gene TRBV5-1 combines with J gene TRBJ1-1; TRBD1 might be the D (5 bases). V gave up 0 bases and J gave up 1 base, with 13 bases separating them. The CDR3 is 16 amino acids. CDR1 is SGHRS, CDR2 YFSETQ, per germline. The CDR3 DNA follows: TGCGCCAGCAGCTTGGAAGGGACCAGGTCGAACACTGAAGCTTTCTTT. Protein product: CASSLEGTRSNTEAFF.

This clone occurred a few times. V is TRBV6-5 and J is TRBJ2-1; no clear D gene. This CDR3 region has 11 residues. The V gene lost 6 bases and the J gene lost 1 base, with 1 base spanning the gap. Germline V gene data show CDR1 as MNHEY and CDR2 as SVGAGI. The CDR3, as DNA: TGTGCCAGCAGGTCCTACAATGAGCAGTTCTTC. Translating it yields CASRSYNEQFF.

V usage is TRBV5-1 and J usage is TRBJ1-1, with D possibly TRBD1 on 5 matching bases. V was clipped by 1 base and J by 3 bases, with 19 bases between them. This CDR3 has 17 residues. Looked up from germline, CDR1 is SGHRS and CDR2 is YFSETQ. CDR3 coding DNA: TGCGCCAGCAGCTTGAATTTTCTCCCTACAGGAGACACTGAAGCTTTCTTT. Amino acid sequence: CASSLNFLPTGDTEAFF.

The chain carries TRBV7-3 and TRBJ2-3; 8 bases map to TRBD1. There are 16 residues in the CDR3. With V trimmed by 1 base and J by 4 bases, 7 bases remained unmatched. Germline assignment: CDR1 SGHTA and CDR2 FQGTGA. The CDR3, as DNA: TGTGCCAGCAGCTTAATCCAGGGGGCTGACGCAGATACGCAGTATTTT. Encoded protein: CASSLIQGADADTQYF.

The V gene is TRBV27, the J gene TRBJ2-2, with 8 nucleotides matching TRBD1. After removal of 2 bases from V and 4 bases from J, the junction contained 6 bases not matched to a gene. The CDR3 extends over 16 amino acids. Germline V gene data show CDR1 as MNHEY and CDR2 as SMNVEV (reference sequence). CDR3 amino acids: CASSLPRTGSTGELFF. As DNA, the CDR3 is TGTGCCAGCAGTTTACCCCGGACAGGGTCCACCGGGGAGCTGTTTTTT.

J is TRBJ2-1 and V is TRBV27, with TRBD2 matching 13 bases. The CDR3 length is 17 residues. The germline V gene encodes CDR1 MNHEY and CDR2 SMNVEV (reference sequence). The trim removed 9 bases at V and 0 bases at J, leaving 8 bases unmatched. The CDR3 DNA reads as TGTGCCAGTGGAACTAGCGGGGGGGCTCGCTCCTACAATGAGCAGTTCTTC. This codes for CASGTSGGARSYNEQFF.

This clone was counted a few times. This chain connects TRBV4-2 to TRBJ1-1, with TRBD1 as a possible D gene (5 bases). Germline assignment: CDR1 LGHNA and CDR2 YNFKEQ. This CDR3 comprises 12 residues. Trimming took 1 base from V and 6 from J, leaving 6 bases between them. The CDR3 nucleotides are TGTGCCAGCAGCCAAGTCAGGGCTGAAGCTTTCTTT. The encoded protein is CASSQVRAEAFF.

The rearrangement uses TRBV11-1 and TRBJ2-5, with D perhaps being TRBD1 or TRBD2 (6 bases each). V dropped 5 bases and J dropped 2 bases, with 9 bases sitting between them. Germline V gene lookup returns CDR1 SGHAT and CDR2 FQDESV (reference sequence). The CDR3 is made up of 13 amino acids. The CDR3: CASSRGQQETQYF. The CDR3 nucleotides are TGTGCCAGCAGCCGGGGGCAACAAGAGACCCAGTACTTC.

The chain recombines TRBV5-4 with TRBJ2-3; 11 positions match TRBD2. The CDR3 sequence is 15 residues long. The junction had 5 bases not matched to a gene; V was cut back by 4 bases and J by 4 bases. Germline assignment: CDR1 SGHNT and CDR2 YYREEE (reference sequence). This CDR3 reads CASSPTSGVPDTQYF. In DNA, the CDR3 is TGTGCCAGCAGCCCGACTAGCGGGGTCCCAGATACGCAGTATTTT.

The chain combines TRBV7-2 with TRBJ2-7, with 8 bases identical to TRBD2. Looked up from germline, CDR1 is SGHTA and CDR2 is FQGNSA. CDR3 length: 15 amino acids. V gave up 1 base and J gave up 5 bases; unmatched junction bases: 7. CDR3 coding DNA: TGTGCCAGCAGCTTAGTAGCGGGGCAATTTGACGAGCAGTACTTC. Amino acids: CASSLVAGQFDEQYF.

This rearrangement joins TRBV18 to TRBJ1-4; TRBD1 matches 9 bases. The V gene end was trimmed by 3 bases and the J gene end by 8 bases; junction bases not matched to a gene: 7. The CDR3 totals 15 residues. The germline CDR1 and CDR2 sequences are KGHSH and LQKENI. CDR3 amino acids: CASSPSLDRGEKLFF. The CDR3 nucleotides are TGTGCCAGCTCACCCTCTTTGGACAGGGGAGAAAAACTGTTTTTT.

V usage is TRBV4-3 and J usage is TRBJ1-4; possible D gene TRBD1, 6 bases. V was clipped by 4 bases and J by 7 bases, with 16 bases between them. Germline V gene data show CDR1 as LGHNA and CDR2 as YSLEER. CDR3 size: 15 residues. The CDR3 DNA reads TGCGCCAGCAGCCTACAGGGAGAGGCGACTGAAAAACTGTTTTTT. As protein: CASSLQGEATEKLFF.

The chain joins TRBV6-1 to TRBJ1-5; D ambiguous. This CDR3 region has 13 residues. Trimming shortened V by 3 bases and J by 2 bases, and 5 bases separated the two germline ends. From germline, CDR1 is MNHNS and CDR2 SASEGT. CDR3 residues: CASSESGNQPQHF. The DNA of the CDR3 is TGTGCCAGCAGTGAGTCGGGCAATCAGCCCCAGCATTTT.

This clone has only a few counts. The chain employs TRBV30 and TRBJ1-2; D is undetermined. Per the germline V gene, CDR1 is GTSNPN and CDR2 is SVGIG (reference sequence). This CDR3 has 13 residues. V shed 3 bases and J shed 2 bases, with 10 bases lying between them. For the CDR3, the DNA is TGTGCCTGGAGGAAGGAATTCAACTATGGCTACACCTTC. It specifies CAWRKEFNYGYTF. Based on the CDR3 plus reference TRBV30 and TRBJ1-2, the full variable domain is SQTIHQWPATLVQPVGSPLSLECTVEGTSNPNLYWYRQAAGRGLQLLFYSVGIGQISSEVPQNLSASRPQDRQFILSSKKLLLSDSGFYLCAWRKEFNYGYTFGSGTRLTVV.

In this sample, this clone turned up a few times. This chain connects TRBV9 to TRBJ2-7, with 8 nucleotides matching TRBD2. CDR3 size: 15 residues. Trimming removed 3 bases from V and 4 bases from J; junction bases left unmatched: 9. In germline, CDR1 is SGDLS, CDR2 YYNGEE. CDR3: CASSAGLGDYYEQYF. The DNA for the CDR3 is TGTGCCAGCAGCGCGGGACTAGGGGACTATTACGAGCAGTACTTC.

This chain uses TRBV6-5 with TRBJ2-5; TRBD1 agrees at 8 bases. The CDR3 contains 16 residues. The trim removed 0 bases at V and 2 bases at J, leaving 5 bases unmatched. In germline, CDR1 is MNHEY, CDR2 SVGAGI. CDR3 protein: CASSYSTGTGQETQYF. The CDR3 nucleotides read TGTGCCAGCAGTTACTCGACCGGGACAGGTCAAGAGACCCAGTACTTC.

This clone showed up just a few times. The chain uses TRBV6-5 and TRBJ1-1; D not certain. V lost 6 bases, J lost 1 base, and 12 bases lay in between. In germline, CDR1 is MNHEY, CDR2 SVGAGI. The CDR3 consists of 14 residues. The CDR3 is CASRKVTQNTEAFF. The DNA of the CDR3 is TGTGCCAGCAGGAAAGTTACTCAGAACACTGAAGCTTTCTTT.

V gene TRBV5-1 combines with J gene TRBJ1-2; weak D call: TRBD1 (5 bases). Trimming took off 3 bases at V and 6 bases at J, with 18 bases between the two ends. This CDR3 region has 15 residues. The germline gives CDR1 SGHRS, CDR2 YFSETQ. CDR3 DNA sequence: TGCGCCAGCAGCTCGAGGAACCGGGACCCGAATGGCTACACCTTC. This gives the protein CASSSRNRDPNGYTF.

The CDR3, as DNA: TGTGCCAGCAGCTTAGTCCCAGGGAACGGTTCACCCCTCCACTTT. Translating it yields CASSLVPGNGSPLHF. The rearrangement links TRBV11-2 to TRBJ1-6, with D perhaps TRBD1 (5 bases). The CDR3 spans 15 residues. Germline V CDR1 and CDR2: SGHAT, FQNNGV. Deletions cut 1 base from V and 9 bases from J, with 13 bases between.

The table lists this clone with a count of one. The J gene is TRBJ1-3, the V gene TRBV5-6, with a tentative D call TRBD1 (5 bases). This CDR3 has 15 amino acids. V lost 6 bases to trimming and J lost 0 bases, with 13 bases between them. Germline loops: CDR1 SGHDT, CDR2 YYEEEE. The CDR3 DNA reads as TGTGCCAGCACCGCGCGGGGGTTCTCTGGAAACACCATATATTTT. Its translation is CASTARGFSGNTIYF.

CDR3 loop: CASSLVKSGRPGNTIYF. The CDR3 DNA reads as TGTGCCAGCAGCCTAGTTAAATCAGGGCGGCCTGGAAACACCATATATTTT. The chain uses TRBV7-9 and TRBJ1-3; possible D gene TRBD1, 5 bases. In germline, CDR1 is SEHNR, CDR2 FQNEAQ (reference sequence). The CDR3 is 17 amino acids. V lost 5 bases to trimming and J lost 2 bases, with 19 bases between them.

The V gene is TRBV5-8, the J gene TRBJ1-5; no reliable D call. Trimming took 4 bases from V and 8 from J, leaving 22 bases between them. Germline CDR1 reads SGHTS; CDR2 reads YDEGEE. This CDR3 is 16 amino acids long. CDR3 loop: CASSRSDRVDLEPQHF. The DNA for the CDR3 is TGTGCCAGCAGCCGGTCGGACCGCGTTGATTTGGAGCCCCAGCATTTT.

The chain employs TRBV27 and TRBJ1-6; 9 positions match TRBD1. V lost 4 bases to trimming and J lost 10 bases; unmatched junction nucleotides: 8. The CDR3 runs to 15 residues. Germline V CDR1 and CDR2: MNHEY, SMNVEV (reference sequence). The CDR3, as DNA: TGTGCCAGCAGTTGGGCGGGACAGGGTCGGTCACCCCTCCACTTT. The encoded protein is CASSWAGQGRSPLHF.

The rearrangement joins TRBV2 to TRBJ2-6; the match to TRBD1 covers 7 bases. The CDR3 totals 17 residues. The V gene's germline CDR1 is SNHLY and CDR2 FYNNEI. Unmatched junction bases numbered 11, after V lost 7 bases and J lost 2 bases. The CDR3: CASTPGQISTGANVLTF. CDR3 sequence (DNA): TGTGCCAGCACCCCGGGACAGATCAGCACTGGGGCCAACGTCCTGACTTTC.